This T cell receptor beta chain came from a study of blood T cell repertoires in COVID-19. Study details: Sites in the United States, Italy and Spain provided acute and convalescent COVID-19 samples. T cells, B-cell-depleted T cells, or PBMCs provided the cDNA or gDNA that served as material.

CDR3 length equals 14 residues. Germline assignment: CDR1 SGHTA and CDR2 FQGNSA. After removal of 1 base from V and 10 bases from J, the junction contained 9 bases not matched to a gene. Authors' processing steps: Reference gene primer amplification gave estimated nucleated cell counts. Sequencing was performed with immunoSEQ multiplex PCR; in TCRdb, only in-frame clones are kept and a portion is missing. V, J and clone size are those of that table, while D and trimming were read from the DNA. In the table there are 120,000 or so clones, approximately 90% of which are singletons. The sequence derives from a woman in her forties or fifties with acute or convalescent COVID-19. The gene calls are TRBV7-2 and TRBJ1-2; 7 nucleotides align to TRBD1. Sequenced sample: peripheral blood. CDR3 DNA sequence: TGTGCCAGCAGCTTAGTTCAGGGGGGTCCGGACTACACCTTC. As protein: CASSLVQGGPDYTF.